This TCR beta chain was identified in a study of blood T cell repertoires in COVID-19. In the study overall: Specimens from acute and convalescent COVID-19 originated in the United States, Italy and Spain. T cells, B-cell-depleted T cells, or PBMCs supplied cDNA or gDNA.

Cohort placement rested on clinical history that participants reported themselves. This CDR3 has 15 residues. Trimming cost V 0 bases and J 5 bases; bases outside gene matches: 6. CDR1 LGHNA and CDR2 YSLEER come from the germline V gene. Source study methods: Amplified reference gene primers provided the basis for estimating nucleated cell counts. Clones were read by immunoSEQ multiplex PCR, and TCRdb kept only the in-frame ones, dropping some. The DNA was the basis for D and trimming; V, J and clone size are from that table. The table records 300,000 or so clones, approximately 92% of them present only once.

The receptor was derived from a young woman who had recovered from COVID-19. The sequencing input was PBMCs or T cells enriched from blood (not recorded which). The rearrangement joins TRBV4-3 to TRBJ1-1; 7 positions agree with TRBD1. The CDR3 region has the DNA TGCGCCAGCAGCCAAGACGCAGGGGGAAGGACTGAAGCTTTCTTT. Translation: CASSQDAGGRTEAFF.